Below are 24 T cell receptor beta chains sequenced from a single sample in a study of control samples from healthy donors and cancer patients. The table came from immunoSEQ multiplex PCR; TCRdb's copy has only in-frame clones and leaves some out. This repertoire shows 60,000 to 85,000 clones, around 94% found once; its top ten account for almost 6%. Sequencing was carried out using blood. These receptor sequences come from a woman in her sixties in good health.

The V call is TRBV9, the J call TRBJ2-3; D is ambiguous. CDR1 and CDR2 (germline): SGDLS, YYNGEE. The CDR3 has 13 amino acids. V was clipped by 2 bases and J by 5 bases, with 9 bases between them. CDR3 in DNA: TGTGCCAGCAGCGTCCTTTACAAAGATACGCAGTATTTT. Amino acids: CASSVLYKDTQYF.

V usage is TRBV28 and J usage is TRBJ2-2; TRBD2 aligns across 11 bases. Germline CDR1 and CDR2: MDHEN and SYDVKM. After removal of 6 bases from V and 12 bases from J, the junction contained 15 bases not matched to a gene. This CDR3 is 16 amino acids long. The CDR3 sequence: CASSPLVSGRARKLFF. CDR3 coding DNA: TGTGCCAGCAGCCCACTTGTTAGCGGGAGGGCCCGGAAGCTGTTTTTT.

The chain carries TRBV7-6 and TRBJ1-6; D is unclear. Looked up from germline, CDR1 is SGHVS and CDR2 is FNYEAQ. Trimming cost V 4 bases and J 7 bases, with 14 bases left between them. This CDR3 region has 15 residues. The CDR3 bases are TGTGCCAGCAGCTCAACAGTAGGAACCAATTCACCCCTCCACTTT. It is translated as CASSSTVGTNSPLHF.

The genes are TRBV5-1 and TRBJ2-6, with D tentatively TRBD2 (6 bases). Trimming stripped 3 bases from V and 2 bases from J, with 6 bases between. The V gene's germline CDR1 is SGHRS and CDR2 YFSETQ. CDR3 length: 14 residues. This CDR3 reads CASSWGAGANVLTF. In DNA form, the CDR3 reads TGCGCCAGCAGCTGGGGGGCTGGGGCCAACGTCCTGACTTTC.

This sequence joins TRBV21-1 and TRBJ2-2; no check of the table's D call, TRBD1, against the DNA was made. TRBV21-1 is listed as a pseudogene. The CDR3 consists of 16 residues. CDR3 DNA sequence: TGTGCCAGCGCTCCCCGGACAGGGAACCTTTCTGGGGAGCTGTTTTTT. Protein product: CASAPRTGNLSGELFF.

The chain carries TRBV6-1 and TRBJ1-5; a weak D match, TRBD1 (5 bases). Germline CDR1 reads MNHNS; CDR2 reads SASEGT. CDR3 size: 15 residues. V lost 1 base and J 5 bases, leaving 12 bases between the germline ends. CDR3 sequence: CASSEVWGDHQPQHF. The CDR3 region has the DNA TGTGCCAGCAGTGAAGTATGGGGGGATCATCAGCCCCAGCATTTT.

The chain is built from TRBV6-2 or TRBV6-3 and TRBJ2-4; perhaps TRBD1 as D (5 bases). Between the trimmed V and J ends, which lost 2 bases and 16 bases, there was a span of 12 bases. CDR1 and CDR2 from the germline V gene are MNHEY and SVGEGT. The CDR3 runs 11 residues. In DNA, the CDR3 is TGTGCCAGCAGTTACCCACCAGGGCTTTACTTC. As protein: CASSYPPGLYF.

The genes are TRBV6-5 and TRBJ2-7; possibly TRBD1 for D (6 bases). CDR3 size: 15 residues. CDR1 MNHEY and CDR2 SVGAGI come from the germline V gene. V lost 1 base and J lost 8, with 18 bases in between. The CDR3 DNA reads as TGTGCCAGCAGTTACTTGGGAACAGGGCAGATCAAGCAGTACTTC. The encoded protein is CASSYLGTGQIKQYF.

This chain connects TRBV28 to TRBJ2-7; 8 bases agree with TRBD1. The trim removed 7 bases at V and 4 bases at J, leaving 18 bases unmatched. The CDR3 consists of 17 residues. The germline V gene has CDR1 MDHEN and CDR2 SYDVKM. As DNA, the CDR3 is TGTGCCAGCAACGTCAGACCCGGGACAGGTTATACTTACGAGCAGTACTTC. This gives the protein CASNVRPGTGYTYEQYF.

This clone was detected once. The chain has TRBV5-5 and TRBJ1-2, with D possibly being TRBD1 (5 bases). V gave up 5 bases and J gave up 2 bases, with 10 bases separating them. The length of the CDR3 is 13 residues. Germline lookup yields CDR1 SGHKS and CDR2 YYEKEE (reference sequence). The DNA of the CDR3 is TGTGCCAGCAGGCTTGGGGCGAACTATGGCTACACCTTC. This gives the protein CASRLGANYGYTF.

This chain joins TRBV6-2 or TRBV6-3 and TRBJ2-7; D ambiguous. This CDR3 comprises 15 residues. Germline V CDR1 and CDR2: MNHEY, SVGEGT. V dropped 2 bases and J dropped 0 bases, with 11 bases sitting between them. The CDR3 sequence is CASSYISGSSYEQYF. The CDR3 region has the DNA TGTGCCAGCAGTTACATTTCAGGCAGCTCCTACGAGCAGTACTTC.

The V gene is TRBV29-1, the J gene TRBJ2-5, with TRBD1 matching 7 bases. The CDR3 is 14 amino acids. The trim removed 6 bases at V and 2 bases at J, leaving 9 bases unmatched. Germline loops: CDR1 SQVTM, CDR2 ANQGSEA. DNA of the CDR3: TGCAGCGTCACGGACAGGCTACGACAAGAGACCCAGTACTTC. Its translation: CSVTDRLRQETQYF.

Notes on this clone: One end of the junction varies from germline; a read error may be responsible. The chain combines TRBV7-7 with TRBJ2-7; 13 nucleotides line up with TRBD2. The CDR3 has 13 amino acids. Germline CDR1 SSHAT, CDR2 FNYEAQ (reference sequence). CDR3 region: CASSLRGTSGEYF. In nucleotides, the CDR3 is TGTGCTAGCAGCCTTAGAGGGACTAGCGGGGAGTACTTC.

The chain combines TRBV18 with TRBJ1-3; D remains ambiguous. V dropped 3 bases and J dropped 0 bases, with 6 bases sitting between them. This CDR3 region has 14 residues. Per germline, CDR1 KGHSH and CDR2 LQKENI. The CDR3 DNA sequence: TGTGCCAGCTCACCCTGGGACTCTGGAAACACCATATATTTT. Translation: CASSPWDSGNTIYF.

The J gene is TRBJ2-7, the V gene TRBV5-5, with 8 nucleotides matching TRBD1. The V gene end was trimmed by 4 bases and the J gene end by 0 bases; junction bases not matched to a gene: 3. Looked up from germline, CDR1 is SGHKS and CDR2 is YYEKEE (reference sequence). This CDR3 comprises 14 residues. CDR3 sequence (DNA): TGTGCCAGCAGCGAGGACAGGGACTCCTACGAGCAGTACTTC. Translation gives CASSEDRDSYEQYF.

The J gene is TRBJ2-2, the V gene TRBV28; TRBD2 aligns across 7 bases. CDR3 length equals 15 residues. The J segment lost 6 bases and the V segment lost 4 bases, leaving 8 bases of the junction unmatched. Germline CDR1 reads MDHEN; CDR2 reads SYDVKM. The CDR3 protein is CASSSDGTISGELFF. The CDR3 DNA follows: TGTGCCAGCAGTTCGGACGGGACTATTTCCGGGGAGCTGTTTTTT. The variable domain in full, completed from reference TRBV28 and TRBJ2-2, reads DVKVTQSSRYLVKRTGEKVFLECVQDMDHENMFWYRQDPGLGLRLIYFSYDVKMKEKGDIPEGYSVSREKKERFSLILESASTNQTSMYLCASSSDGTISGELFFGEGSRLTVL.

The rearrangement uses TRBV5-1 and TRBJ1-1; D possibly corresponds to TRBD1 (5 bases). Germline assignment: CDR1 SGHRS and CDR2 YFSETQ. The CDR3 is made up of 14 amino acids. V dropped 0 bases and J dropped 8 bases, with 14 bases sitting between them. The CDR3 DNA follows: TGCGCCAGCAGCTTGGTTTCAGGGAGGTCGGAAGCTTTCTTT. It specifies CASSLVSGRSEAFF.

The rearrangement uses TRBV4-1 and TRBJ2-3, with 9 nucleotides matching TRBD2. Germline assignment: CDR1 MGHRA and CDR2 YSYEKL. The CDR3 totals 17 residues. The J segment lost 5 bases and the V segment lost 4 bases, leaving 13 bases of the junction unmatched. The CDR3 DNA sequence: TGCGCCAGCAGCCCACTAAAACTAGCGGGCCCTCAAGATACGCAGTATTTT. It translates to CASSPLKLAGPQDTQYF.

The V and J genes are TRBV7-9 and TRBJ2-6; no clear D. Germline CDR1 reads SEHNR; CDR2 reads FQNEAQ (reference sequence). V gave up 2 bases and J gave up 0 bases, with 14 bases separating them. The CDR3 extends over 18 amino acids. The CDR3 protein is CASSLPSIRNSGANVLTF. The DNA of the CDR3 is TGTGCCAGCAGCTTACCAAGTATTCGGAACTCTGGGGCCAACGTCCTGACTTTC.

The chain uses TRBV6-2 or TRBV6-3 and TRBJ2-1; D may correspond to TRBD1 or TRBD2 (5 bases each). Germline V lookup: CDR1 MNHEY, CDR2 SVGEGT. This CDR3 spans 13 amino acids. V gave up 0 bases and J gave up 9 bases, with 9 bases separating them. CDR3 residues: CASSYSGAGEQFF. CDR3 DNA sequence: TGTGCCAGCAGTTACTCTGGGGCGGGTGAGCAGTTCTTC.

The chain joins TRBV27 to TRBJ1-1; 7 nucleotides align to TRBD1. CDR1 MNHEY and CDR2 SMNVEV come from the germline V gene (reference sequence). The V and J ends lost 6 bases and 1 base, in that order; junction bases with no gene match: 5. There are 14 residues in the CDR3. The CDR3 DNA follows: TGTGCCAGCAGCCCGACAGGGCCGAACACTGAAGCTTTCTTT. Its translation is CASSPTGPNTEAFF.

The chain joins TRBV6-5 to TRBJ1-4, with D perhaps matching TRBD1 (5 bases). V lost 7 bases, J lost 5 bases, and 17 bases lay in between. From germline, CDR1 is MNHEY and CDR2 SVGAGI. This CDR3 has 15 residues. The CDR3 DNA reads TGTGCCAGCAAGGGGCAGGCGGGATCCAATGAAAAACTGTTTTTT. It specifies CASKGQAGSNEKLFF.

V and J are TRBV28 and TRBJ2-7, with 7 bases matching TRBD2. The CDR3 totals 15 residues. The germline gives CDR1 MDHEN, CDR2 SYDVKM. The junction had 7 bases not matched to a gene; V was cut back by 0 bases and J by 5 bases. The DNA for the CDR3 is TGTGCCAGCAGTTTATGGGGAGGGGTAGTAAACGAGCAGTACTTC. It translates to CASSLWGGVVNEQYF.

The chain uses TRBV2 and TRBJ1-2, with D hard to call. V lost 1 base, J lost 4 bases, and 10 bases lay in between. Per the germline V gene, CDR1 is SNHLY and CDR2 is FYNNEI. The CDR3 runs 14 residues. CDR3 amino acids: CASSEDRRAYGYTF. As DNA, the CDR3 is TGTGCCAGCAGTGAAGACCGGCGGGCCTATGGCTACACCTTC.